A selection of T cell receptor beta chains follows, all from one sample in a study of blood T cells in healthy people across ages. In TCRdb, the 5' RACE reads were re-called with MiXCR into one record per CDR3 protein. The sample yields about 750,000 distinct CDR3 sequences, about 55% seen once. The sample comprised blood. These receptor sequences come from an elderly man in good health. Each CDR3 is given with its conserved first and last residue. A D gene is named only where the DNA matches it firmly. Some rows have no size entry. The others give once, few or many, or a class for an expanded clone.

abundance	v_gene	j_gene	d_gene	CDR3nt	CDR3aa
few	TRBV10-3	TRBJ2-2	TRBD1	TGTGCCATCACGCGACAGGGGGGCACCGGGGAGCTGTTTTTT	CAITRQGGTGELFF
-	TRBV2	TRBJ1-5	-	TGTGCCAGCACAATGCAGGGATCTCAGCCCCAGCATTTT	CASTMQGSQPQHF
-	TRBV29-1	TRBJ1-4	-	TGCAGTGTTGACGGGCGTGGTGAAAAACTGTTTTTT	CSVDGRGEKLFF
-	TRBV28	TRBJ2-5	TRBD1	TGTGCGGTAGGGACAGGGACCCTCCGAGGGACCCAGTACTTC	CAVGTGTLRGTQYF
-	TRBV5-1	TRBJ2-3	-	TGCGCCAGCAGAGCGGGACAGAGCACAGATACGCAGTATTTT	CASRAGQSTDTQYF
few	TRBV7-2	TRBJ2-3	-	TGTGCCAGCAGCCAGCAGGCTACTAGCACAGATACGCAGTATTTT	CASSQQATSTDTQYF
-	TRBV11-3	TRBJ2-7	TRBD2	TGTGCCACCAGCTCAACTAGCGGGAGAGGCGAGCAGTACTTC	CATSSTSGRGEQYF
-	TRBV7-3	TRBJ2-7	-	TGTGCCAGCAGCTTAACTTCCAGCCCGTCCAACGAGCAGTACTTC	CASSLTSSPSNEQYF
-	TRBV4-2	TRBJ2-6	TRBD2	TGTGCCAGCAGCCAAGACGGACTAGCGGGAGTAGCTGCTGCTGGGGCCAACGTCCTGACTTTC	CASSQDGLAGVAAAGANVLTF
-	TRBV20-1	TRBJ2-3	-	TGCAGTGCCTCCCGGTCCAGCGTAAGCACAGATACGCAGTATTTT	CSASRSSVSTDTQYF
-	TRBV24-1	TRBJ2-7	TRBD1	TGTGCCACCAGTCCCGGGACAGGCACCTACGAGCAGTACTTC	CATSPGTGTYEQYF
-	TRBV20-1	TRBJ2-5	-	TGCAGTGCTCCACAGGGCATCCAAGAGACCCAGTACTTC	CSAPQGIQETQYF
-	TRBV20-1	TRBJ2-2	TRBD2	TGCAGTGCTTCAACCAGCGGGAGGGGCACCGGGGAGCTGTTTTTT	CSASTSGRGTGELFF
-	TRBV11-3	TRBJ2-7	-	TGTGCCAGCAGCTTAGAGAGTGCCTACGAGCAGTACTTC	CASSLESAYEQYF
-	TRBV14	TRBJ1-6	TRBD1	TGTGCCAGCAGCGGACAGGGGAAGGCGCCCCTCCACTTT	CASSGQGKAPLHF
-	TRBV27	TRBJ1-1	TRBD1	TGTGCCAGCAGAACGGGACAGCAAGCTTTCTTT	CASRTGQQAFF
-	TRBV12-3/TRBV12-4	TRBJ2-3	-	TGTGCCACCACCCGGCGAGGAGTCCTCTCAGATACGCAGTATTTT	CATTRRGVLSDTQYF
-	TRBV27	TRBJ1-2	TRBD1	TGTGCCAGCAGATCAGGGGGCGGAAACTATGGCTACACCTTC	CASRSGGGNYGYTF
-	TRBV7-2	TRBJ2-6	TRBD1	TGTGCCAGCAGCTCGACGACAGGGGATGTCCCTGGGGCCAACGTCCTGACTTTC	CASSSTTGDVPGANVLTF
-	TRBV9	TRBJ1-1	-	TGTGCCAGCAGCCCTTTAGGGGGGCCCGGCCGGCTGAACACTGAAGCTTTCTTT	CASSPLGGPGRLNTEAFF
once	TRBV4-2	TRBJ2-6	-	TGTGCCAGCAGCCAAGAGGGAAGCTCTGGGGCCAACGTCCTGACTTTC	CASSQEGSSGANVLTF
few	TRBV6-5	TRBJ1-2	-	TGTGCCAGCAGTTACGAACAGAACTATGGCTACACCTTC	CASSYEQNYGYTF
-	TRBV5-1	TRBJ2-6	-	TGCGCCAGCAGCCATACAGGATTTGGTGGGGCCAACGTCCTGACTTTC	CASSHTGFGGANVLTF
few	TRBV7-2	TRBJ1-1	TRBD1	TGTGCCAGCAGTTTCCAGGACAGGGTCACTGAAGCTTTCTTT	CASSFQDRVTEAFF
-	TRBV12-3/TRBV12-4	TRBJ2-3	-	TGTGCCAGCAGTTGGGGAGGGGGCCCAACAGATACGCAGTATTTT	CASSWGGGPTDTQYF
-	TRBV6-5	TRBJ2-4	TRBD2	TGTGCCAGCAGTTTGAGCGGGAGGGAAAACATTCAGTACTTC	CASSLSGRENIQYF
-	TRBV6-6	TRBJ2-1	-	TGTGCCAGCAGTTACTTGGCGGTAAATGAGCAGTTCTTC	CASSYLAVNEQFF
once	TRBV10-1	TRBJ2-5	-	TGCGCCAGCAGCTCTCAGCCTAGCCGCCCCCAGTACTTC	CASSSQPSRPQYF
few	TRBV29-1	TRBJ2-7	-	TGCAGCGTGGAGGCAGGGGAATCCTACGAGCAGTACTTC	CSVEAGESYEQYF
once	TRBV7-9	TRBJ2-7	TRBD2	TGTGCCAGCAGCTCGGATTCTAGCGGGAGCTCCTACGAGCAGTACTTC	CASSSDSSGSSYEQYF
-	TRBV20-1	TRBJ1-1	TRBD1	TGCAGTGCTAGTAGACAGGGTCGGGGTGAAGCTTTCTTT	CSASRQGRGEAFF
few	TRBV20-1	TRBJ2-4	-	TGCAGTGCTAGAGTGGGTGGCGAGGCCAAAAACATTCAGTACTTC	CSARVGGEAKNIQYF